This TCR beta chain was retrieved from a study of T cells in localized non-small cell lung cancer. Method: immunoSEQ multiplex PCR; TCRdb's copy keeps in-frame clones and lacks some. This sample has more than 2,500 clones; roughly a quarter occur once, and the top ten carry 10% to 15%. V shed 0 bases and J shed 0 bases, with 10 bases lying between them. The length of the CDR3 is 16 residues. Germline CDR1 is SGHRS and CDR2 is YFSETQ. In regard to this clone: As yet, its antigen is unknown.

Study conclusions and caveats: Higher blood T cell density tracked longer overall survival. Among the tissues sampled, uninvolved adjacent lung had the highest T cell clonality, above tumor.

The chain has TRBV5-1 and TRBJ1-3; D not certain. The source is a male donor aged 60 or over with stage II lung adenocarcinoma. The sequencing used normal lung tissue next to the tumor, collected before any cancer treatment. Here the CDR3 reads CASSLGSLDSGNTIYF. CDR3 sequence (DNA): TGCGCCAGCAGCTTGGGCAGCTTAGACTCTGGAAACACCATATATTTT.